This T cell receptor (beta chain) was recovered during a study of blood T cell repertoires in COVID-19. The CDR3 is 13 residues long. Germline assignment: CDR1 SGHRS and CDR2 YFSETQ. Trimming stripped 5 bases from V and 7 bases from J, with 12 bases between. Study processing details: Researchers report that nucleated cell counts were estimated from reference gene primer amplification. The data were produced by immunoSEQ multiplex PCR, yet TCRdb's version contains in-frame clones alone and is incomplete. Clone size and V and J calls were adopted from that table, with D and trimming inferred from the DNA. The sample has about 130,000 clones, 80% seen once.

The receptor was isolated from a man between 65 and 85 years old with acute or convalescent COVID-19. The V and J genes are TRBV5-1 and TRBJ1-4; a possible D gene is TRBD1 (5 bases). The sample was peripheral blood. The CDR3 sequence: CASSRGVGEKLFF. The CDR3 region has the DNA TGCGCCAGCAGTAGGGGTGTCGGTGAAAAACTGTTTTTT.